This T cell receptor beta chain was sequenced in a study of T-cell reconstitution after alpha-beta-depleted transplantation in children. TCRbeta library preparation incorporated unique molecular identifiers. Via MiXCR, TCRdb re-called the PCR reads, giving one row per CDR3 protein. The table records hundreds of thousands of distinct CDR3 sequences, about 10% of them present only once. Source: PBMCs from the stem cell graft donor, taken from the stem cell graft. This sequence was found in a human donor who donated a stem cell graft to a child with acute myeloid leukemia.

CDR3 nucleotides: TGTGCCAGCAGCTTAAGTTCAGGGAATGGCTACACCTTC. As protein: CASSLSSGNGYTF. This sequence joins TRBV7-3 and TRBJ1-2; the D gene is possibly TRBD1 (5 bases). The germline gives CDR1 SGHTA, CDR2 FQGTGA. The CDR3 runs 13 residues. Trimming shortened V by 1 base and J by 6 bases, and 9 bases separated the two germline ends. The entire variable domain, with the rest obtained from reference TRBV7-3 and TRBJ1-2, is as follows: GAGVSQTPSNKVTEKGKYVELRCDPISGHTALYWYRQSLGQGPEFLIYFQGTGAADDSGLPNDRFFAVRPEGSVSTLKIQRTERGDSAVYLCASSLSSGNGYTFGSGTRLTVV.